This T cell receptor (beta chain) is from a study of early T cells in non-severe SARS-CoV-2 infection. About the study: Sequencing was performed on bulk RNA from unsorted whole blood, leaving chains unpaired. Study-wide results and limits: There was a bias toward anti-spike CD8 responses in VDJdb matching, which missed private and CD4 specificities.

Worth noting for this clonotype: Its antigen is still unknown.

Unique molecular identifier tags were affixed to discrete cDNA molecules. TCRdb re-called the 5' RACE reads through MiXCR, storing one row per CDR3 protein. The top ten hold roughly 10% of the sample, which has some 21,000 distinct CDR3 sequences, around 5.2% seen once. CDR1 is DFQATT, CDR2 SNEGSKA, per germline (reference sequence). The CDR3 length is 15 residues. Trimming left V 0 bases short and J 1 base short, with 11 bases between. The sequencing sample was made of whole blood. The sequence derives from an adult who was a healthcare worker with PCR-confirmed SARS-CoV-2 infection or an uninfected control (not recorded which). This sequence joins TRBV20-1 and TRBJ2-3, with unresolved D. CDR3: CSARDLAEGTDTQYF. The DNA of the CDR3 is TGCAGTGCTAGAGATCTTGCGGAAGGCACAGATACGCAGTATTTT.